This T cell receptor (beta chain) was recovered during a study of cytomegalovirus exposure and HLA in healthy donors. Overall study findings and caveats: In a later analysis, TCR beta V- and J-gene trimming was associated with a missense DCLRE1C variant.

The CDR3 covers 13 residues. CDR1 is MDHEN, CDR2 SYDVKM, per germline. V shed 5 bases and J 5 bases; nucleotides not matched to a gene: 3. Notes on this clone: Its specificity is not known.

Primers for the PCR totalled 60 Vbeta and 13 Jbeta. In the original analysis: Approximately 80 million unique TCR beta chains, around 11 million of them shared, were counted by a later analysis. Generated by immunoSEQ multiplex PCR, the TCRdb table keeps only in-frame clones and is missing some. V and J calls and clone size are as listed in that table; D and trimming were resolved from the DNA. The table includes 90,000 to 95,000 clones, over 75% detected once. V and J are TRBV28 and TRBJ2-5; 9 bases line up with TRBD1. Sequencing input: PBMCs. The receptor was derived from a girl aged 2 to 9 in good health and CMV-seropositive. CDR3 nucleotides: TGTGCCAGCAGTATACAGGGGGCGGAGACCCAGTACTTC. It yields the protein CASSIQGAETQYF.